The source of this T cell receptor (beta chain) is a study of T cells in Graves' hyperthyroidism and ophthalmopathy. Study-wide context: Before treatment of any kind, peripheral blood was taken at initial diagnosis. Study results and limitations: Among clonotypes expanded in thyroid above 0.001, most were also found in blood.

Amplification targeted TCR beta CDR3 regions from RNA transcripts. The HTBI set primed first-round TCR CDR3 RT-PCR. Via MiXCR, TCRdb re-called the multiplex PCR reads, giving one row per CDR3 protein. The data contain 400,000 or so distinct CDR3 sequences, 11% to 15% of them singletons. Germline CDR1 reads LGHDT; CDR2 reads YNNKEL (reference sequence). V was pared by 2 bases and J by 1 base, with 8 bases between. CDR3 length: 14 residues. Ten or more counts support this clonotype. The antigen is not known. Ophthalmopathy patients all had a Clinical Activity Score of at least 3, a NOSPECS grade of at least 4 and disease under 3 months old. Patients having uncontrolled infection, another autoimmune disease, pregnancy or lactation were not included.

The V call is TRBV3-1, the J call TRBJ1-1, with no clear D. The source is a middle-aged man with Graves' ophthalmopathy. Sequenced: blood. DNA of the CDR3: TGTGCCAGCAGCCAATTGGCTGGGAACACTGAAGCTTTCTTT. Translating gives CASSQLAGNTEAFF.